These 25 T cell receptor beta chains were sequenced from one sample in a study of T-cell memory formation after mild COVID-19. One entry per CDR3 protein results from TCRdb running MiXCR on the 5' RACE reads. The sample lists approximately 560,000 distinct CDR3 sequences, 17% occurring once. The sequencing input was PBMCs or a T cell subset sorted from them (not recorded which). The receptors originated from an adult woman who had mild COVID-19 (a few samples of this study predate the infection). Cell type and time point are not known.

This clonotype was counted between two and nine times. This chain joins TRBV19 and TRBJ1-4; D remains unclear. The CDR3 length is 15 residues. The V end lost 10 bases, the J end lost 7 bases, and 22 bases lay between the germline ends. The V gene's germline CDR1 is LNHDA and CDR2 SQIVND (reference sequence). The CDR3 region is CATDRRGGWGEKLFF. The CDR3 DNA is TGTGCCACCGATAGGCGTGGTGGATGGGGTGAAAAACTGTTTTTT.

The chain employs TRBV2 and TRBJ1-6; 8 bases map to TRBD1. With V trimmed by 6 bases and J by 11 bases, 15 bases remained unmatched. Germline CDR1 SNHLY, CDR2 FYNNEI. CDR3 length: 16 residues. The CDR3 DNA reads TGTGCCAGCAGGACCTCCCGGACAGGGAGTACGGCACCCCTCCACTTT. This encodes CASRTSRTGSTAPLHF.

This clonotype was seen only a few times. The chain recombines TRBV5-1 with TRBJ2-1; 7 positions match TRBD2. This CDR3 is built from 18 residues. Looked up from germline, CDR1 is SGHRS and CDR2 is YFSETQ. V lost 0 bases, J lost 0 bases, and 9 bases stayed unmatched. The CDR3 DNA reads TGCGCCAGCAGCTTGGAGGCTAGCGGACGAAGCTCCTACAATGAGCAGTTCTTC. It is translated as CASSLEASGRSSYNEQFF.

This clonotype showed up just a few times. This chain uses TRBV9 with TRBJ1-1, with a possible D match to TRBD1 (6 bases). V was pared by 2 bases and J by 1 base, with 9 bases between. The V gene's germline CDR1 is SGDLS and CDR2 YYNGEE. This CDR3 contains 14 residues. Here the CDR3 DNA reads TGTGCCAGCAGCGTGATGACAGGGAACACTGAAGCTTTCTTT. As protein: CASSVMTGNTEAFF.

The rearrangement uses TRBV12-3 or TRBV12-4 and TRBJ2-7; perhaps D is TRBD1 or TRBD2 (5 bases each). The CDR3 loop spans 14 amino acids. Deletions cut 2 bases from V and 7 bases from J, with 15 bases between. The chain's CDR3 is CASSLLIGTGEQYF. CDR3 bases: TGTGCCAGCAGTTTATTGATTGGGACGGGAGAGCAGTACTTC.

With respect to this clonotype: One end of the junction is discordant with germline, which a read error may explain. This chain joins TRBV7-7 and TRBJ2-5; TRBD1 might be the D (6 bases). Germline V gene sequence: CDR1 SSHAT, CDR2 FNYEAQ (reference sequence). The CDR3 length is 15 residues. CDR3 protein: CASSPSQGPQETQYF. The CDR3 bases are TGTGCTAGCAGCCCAAGCCAGGGGCCCCAAGAGACCCAGTACTTC.

This clonotype occurred a few times. The chain carries TRBV7-2 and TRBJ2-1; D may be TRBD1 (6 bases). The CDR3 sequence is 15 residues long. Germline V gene sequence: CDR1 SGHTA, CDR2 FQGNSA. V gave up 0 bases and J gave up 6 bases, with 12 bases separating them. CDR3 region: CASSLAQAGANEQFF. CDR3 coding DNA: TGTGCCAGCAGCTTAGCCCAGGCAGGGGCCAATGAGCAGTTCTTC.

This clonotype came up a few times. The rearrangement joins TRBV4-3 to TRBJ1-2; a possible D gene is TRBD1 (6 bases). The V end was cut by 0 bases, the J end by 3 bases, with 20 bases between. Germline-derived CDR1 and CDR2 are LGHNA and YSLEER. The CDR3 is made up of 18 amino acids. In DNA, the CDR3 is TGCGCCAGCAGCCAAGATTCGCTTACGGGTGACAGGTACTATGGCTACACCTTC. Amino acids: CASSQDSLTGDRYYGYTF.

This rearrangement joins TRBV29-1 to TRBJ2-5; TRBD2 might be the D (7 bases). The V gene's germline CDR1 is SQVTM and CDR2 ANQGSEA. The CDR3 is made up of 14 amino acids. Trimming shortened V by 6 bases and J by 5 bases, and 19 bases separated the two germline ends. The chain's CDR3 is CSVSPGGGGETQYF. The CDR3 bases are TGCAGCGTCTCTCCGGGCGGGGGCGGGGAGACCCAGTACTTC.

A few counts support this clonotype. The rearrangement uses TRBV20-1 and TRBJ2-1, with TRBD2 matching over 8 bases. Germline values: CDR1 DFQATT, CDR2 SNEGSKA (reference sequence). V lost 5 bases to trimming and J lost 3 bases; unmatched junction nucleotides: 6. The CDR3 extends over 14 amino acids. In DNA form, the CDR3 reads TGCAGTGCTCTAGGGGGACTAGTCTACAATGAGCAGTTCTTC. Translation: CSALGGLVYNEQFF.

J is TRBJ2-1 and V is TRBV4-3; 9 bases agree with TRBD1. Germline V CDR1 and CDR2: LGHNA, YSLEER. This CDR3 region has 14 residues. V dropped 4 bases and J dropped 8; count of bases not matched to a gene: 6. CDR3 amino acids: CASSPGTGWYEQFF. The CDR3 bases are TGCGCCAGCAGCCCGGGGACAGGGTGGTATGAGCAGTTCTTC.

The chain has TRBV4-1 and TRBJ1-4; D is uncertain. The CDR3 is 15 residues long. Between the trimmed V and J ends, which lost 1 base and 0 bases, there was a span of 6 bases. Germline V gene data show CDR1 as MGHRA and CDR2 as YSYEKL. CDR3 residues: CASSQVGATNEKLFF. In nucleotides, the CDR3 is TGCGCCAGCAGCCAAGTGGGAGCAACTAATGAAAAACTGTTTTTT.

This sequence joins TRBV7-6 and TRBJ1-3; D unresolved. Trimming removed 0 bases at V and 5 bases at J, with 17 bases between. Germline CDR1 and CDR2: SGHVS and FNYEAQ. The CDR3 has 17 amino acids. The DNA for the CDR3 is TGTGCCAGCAGCTTAGCCCTTAAGGAAGGTTTGAGAAACACCATATATTTT. This sequence encodes CASSLALKEGLRNTIYF. Using reference TRBV7-6 and TRBJ1-3 for the parts outside the CDR3, the full variable domain is GAGVSQSPRYKVTKRGQDVALRCDPISGHVSLYWYRQALGQGPEFLTYFNYEAQQDKSGLPNDRFSAERPEGSISTLTIQRTEQRDSAMYRCASSLALKEGLRNTIYFGEGSWLTVV.

The chain combines TRBV5-4 with TRBJ2-1, with D tentatively TRBD2 (6 bases). The CDR3 has 18 residues. Trimming removed 3 bases from V and 0 bases from J, with 19 bases in between. Germline V gene sequence: CDR1 SGHNT, CDR2 YYREEE (reference sequence). CDR3 region: CASSSAFSGTLSYNEQFF. The DNA of the CDR3 is TGTGCCAGCAGCTCCGCGTTTAGCGGTACACTCTCCTACAATGAGCAGTTCTTC.

The rearrangement joins TRBV29-1 to TRBJ2-3; the D gene is possibly TRBD2 (6 bases). The germline V gene has CDR1 SQVTM and CDR2 ANQGSEA. V shed 2 bases and J shed 0 bases, with 12 bases lying between them. This CDR3 is built from 15 residues. CDR3 residues: CSVEQVGGSTDTQYF. Here the CDR3 DNA reads TGCAGCGTTGAACAGGTTGGAGGGAGCACAGATACGCAGTATTTT.

V usage is TRBV30 and J usage is TRBJ2-3; perhaps TRBD2 as D (6 bases). The germline CDR1 and CDR2 sequences are GTSNPN and SVGIG (reference sequence). There are 13 residues in the CDR3. V was pared by 5 bases and J by 4 bases, with 13 bases between. The chain's CDR3 is CAWCSGRSDTQYF. The CDR3 region has the DNA TGTGCCTGGTGCTCGGGGAGGTCAGATACGCAGTATTTT.

This clonotype was seen more than once but under ten times. The gene calls are TRBV12-3 or TRBV12-4 and TRBJ1-2; D is unclear. There are 15 residues in the CDR3. Trimming removed 5 bases from V and 0 bases from J, with 13 bases in between. This CDR3 reads CASSPVVAANYGYTF. DNA for the CDR3: TGTGCCAGCAGTCCGGTTGTGGCTGCTAACTATGGCTACACCTTC.

This clonotype was recorded a few times. The CDR3 region is CASSQNLNTGELFF. The CDR3 bases are TGCGCCAGCAGCCAGAACTTGAACACCGGGGAGCTGTTTTTT. The V and J genes are TRBV4-1 and TRBJ2-2, with D hard to call. V was clipped by 3 bases and J by 1 base, with 6 bases between them. The CDR3 runs 14 residues. Germline V gene data show CDR1 as MGHRA and CDR2 as YSYEKL.

This clonotype was recorded a few times. This rearrangement joins TRBV5-1 to TRBJ1-2; a weak D match, TRBD1 (5 bases). Germline values: CDR1 SGHRS, CDR2 YFSETQ. This CDR3 has 14 residues. V was shortened by 4 bases and J by 4 bases, with 14 bases between the two germline ends. CDR3 amino acids: CASSNPTDPYGYTF. Here the CDR3 DNA reads TGCGCCAGCAGCAATCCGACAGACCCCTATGGCTACACCTTC. Full variable domain (outside the CDR3, taken from reference TRBV5-1 and TRBJ1-2): KAGVTQTPRYLIKTRGQQVTLSCSPISGHRSVSWYQQTPGQGLQFLFEYFSETQRNKGNFPGRFSGRQFSNSRSEMNVSTLELGDSALYLCASSNPTDPYGYTFGSGTRLTVV.

The chain combines TRBV7-7 with TRBJ2-5, with TRBD1 matching over 8 bases. After removal of 4 bases from V and 5 bases from J, the junction contained 6 bases not matched to a gene. The V gene's germline CDR1 is SSHAT and CDR2 FNYEAQ (reference sequence). The CDR3 is 14 residues long. The CDR3 bases are TGTGCCAGCAGCTCTTCAGGGGGCATGGAGACCCAGTACTTC. Protein product: CASSSSGGMETQYF.

About this clonotype: The junction shows a germline mismatch at one end, possibly a read error. The gene calls are TRBV19 and TRBJ2-5; D gene ambiguous. CDR3 length equals 14 residues. CDR1 and CDR2 from the germline V gene are LNHDA and SQIVND (reference sequence). This CDR3 reads CASSIRLVQGTQYF. CDR3 nucleotide sequence: TGTGCCAGTAGTATAAGGCTGGTCCAAGGGACCCAGTACTTC.

This clonotype was observed a handful of times. The rearrangement links TRBV5-6 to TRBJ2-7, with D tentatively TRBD1 (7 bases). V lost 4 bases, J lost 4 bases, and 18 bases lay in between. Germline lookup yields CDR1 SGHDT and CDR2 YYEEEE. The CDR3 length is 15 residues. CDR3 nucleotides: TGTGCCAGCAGCCAAAACAGGGGAGGACTATACGAGCAGTACTTC. The encoded protein is CASSQNRGGLYEQYF. Looking up the rest from reference TRBV5-6 and TRBJ2-7 gives the full variable domain: DAGVTQSPTHLIKTRGQQVTLRCSPKSGHDTVSWYQQALGQGPQFIFQYYEEEERQRGNFPDRFSGHQFPNYSSELNVNALLLGDSALYLCASSQNRGGLYEQYFGPGTRLTVT.

The sample holds many counts of this clonotype. V is TRBV18 and J is TRBJ2-5, with TRBD1 identical over 8 bases. This CDR3 contains 14 residues. With V trimmed by 4 bases and J by 2 bases, 3 bases remained unmatched. CDR1 is KGHSH, CDR2 LQKENI, per germline. The chain's CDR3 is CASSLWTGQETQYF. As DNA, the CDR3 is TGTGCCAGCTCACTCTGGACAGGGCAAGAGACCCAGTACTTC.

The CDR3 spells CASSVAGQGAWNEQFF. CDR3 in DNA: TGTGCCAGCAGCGTAGCGGGACAGGGGGCCTGGAATGAGCAGTTCTTC. This rearrangement joins TRBV9 to TRBJ2-1; 12 positions match TRBD1. The CDR3 is 16 residues long. CDR1 SGDLS and CDR2 YYNGEE come from the germline V gene. V dropped 0 bases and J dropped 7; count of bases not matched to a gene: 5.

This clonotype was picked up a small number of times. The chain uses TRBV9 and TRBJ2-3; D assignment may be TRBD1 or TRBD2 (6 bases each). With 3 bases removed from V and 6 bases from J, the gap between germline ends came to 14 bases. This CDR3 is 14 amino acids long. CDR1 is SGDLS, CDR2 YYNGEE, per germline. The CDR3, as DNA: TGTGCCAGCAGCGCATGGGGGGCCGGGGATACGCAGTATTTT. Protein: CASSAWGAGDTQYF.